A single sample is the source of the 13 T cell receptor beta chains below, sequenced in a study of blood T cell repertoires in COVID-19. TCRdb keeps only in-frame clones here, not all; method: immunoSEQ multiplex PCR. The repertoire has around 210,000 clones, roughly 88% of them found once; the top ten carry roughly 19%. Sequenced sample: peripheral blood. All receptors derive from a man aged 50-60 years with COVID-19, enrolled during active disease.

The V and J genes are TRBV5-1 and TRBJ1-3; D remains ambiguous. The CDR3 extends over 16 amino acids. Germline V gene sequence: CDR1 SGHRS, CDR2 YFSETQ. Trimming cost V 0 bases and J 0 bases, with 10 bases left between them. The CDR3 loop is CASSLGQAISGNTIYF. CDR3 DNA: TGCGCCAGCAGCTTGGGTCAGGCCATCTCTGGAAACACCATATATTTT.

This clone was detected only a few times. This rearrangement joins TRBV25-1 to TRBJ2-7, with 14 bases lining up with TRBD2. The CDR3 has 16 amino acids. Germline V gene data show CDR1 as MGHDK and CDR2 as SYGVNS. V dropped 2 bases and J dropped 2; count of bases not matched to a gene: 2. The CDR3 loop reads CASSELTSGRAYEQYF. CDR3 coding DNA: TGTGCCAGCAGTGAACTGACTAGCGGGAGGGCCTACGAGCAGTACTTC.

This chain connects TRBV7-3 to TRBJ2-1; D is perhaps TRBD1 (6 bases). Trimming took 4 bases from V and 9 from J, leaving 13 bases between them. This CDR3 has 13 amino acids. CDR1 and CDR2 (germline): SGHTA, FQGTGA. CDR3 loop: CASSSSKQGEQFF. In DNA form, the CDR3 reads TGTGCCAGCAGCTCGTCCAAACAGGGTGAGCAGTTCTTC.

The CDR3 reads CASSYFRGAYEQYF. The CDR3 coding sequence is TGTGCCAGCAGCTACTTCAGGGGAGCCTACGAGCAGTACTTC. The rearrangement joins TRBV7-2 to TRBJ2-7; D possibly corresponds to TRBD1 (6 bases). Between the trimmed V and J ends, which lost 4 bases and 2 bases, there was a span of 12 bases. This CDR3 contains 14 residues. Germline assignment: CDR1 SGHTA and CDR2 FQGNSA.

The J gene is TRBJ2-1, the V gene TRBV16; 12 bases are shared with TRBD2. Germline loops: CDR1 KGHSY, CDR2 FQNENV. CDR3 length: 15 residues. V trimming: 3 bases; J trimming: 5 bases; junction bases outside the gene matches: 2. CDR3 amino acids: CASSHRTSGNNEQFF. The CDR3 DNA reads as TGTGCCAGCAGCCACCGGACTAGCGGGAACAATGAGCAGTTCTTC.

The genes are TRBV10-3 and TRBJ2-7, with TRBD2 matching 9 bases. Germline V gene sequence: CDR1 ENHRY, CDR2 SYGVKD. The CDR3 has 19 residues. The ends lost 6 bases at V and 0 bases at J; junction bases unmatched: 18. The CDR3 spells CAISPRLAVQGSSSYEQYF. CDR3 nucleotide sequence: TGTGCCATCAGCCCAAGACTAGCGGTACAAGGGTCTAGCTCCTACGAGCAGTACTTC.

V gene TRBV27 combines with J gene TRBJ2-1, with D possibly TRBD1 on 6 matching bases. Trimming removed 4 bases from V and 5 bases from J, with 12 bases in between. From germline, CDR1 is MNHEY and CDR2 SMNVEV (reference sequence). The CDR3 spans 14 residues. The CDR3 region is CASSSPDSNNEQFF. The CDR3 DNA reads as TGTGCCAGCAGTTCCCCGGACAGTAACAATGAGCAGTTCTTC.

Written as DNA, the CDR3 is TGTGCCAGCACCCGTGAGGGACAGGGGGCTCACACCGGGGAGCTGTTTTTT. Translating gives CASTREGQGAHTGELFF. V is TRBV5-6 and J is TRBJ2-2; 12 bases map to TRBD1. Trimming cost V 6 bases and J 3 bases; bases outside gene matches: 9. The germline V gene has CDR1 SGHDT and CDR2 YYEEEE. The CDR3 is 17 amino acids.

The V call is TRBV4-1, the J call TRBJ2-3; 7 nucleotides match TRBD2. The CDR3 has 13 amino acids. The V and J ends lost 3 bases and 5 bases, in that order; junction bases with no gene match: 2. In germline, CDR1 is MGHRA, CDR2 YSYEKL. As DNA, the CDR3 is TGCGCCAGCAGCCAGGAGCGGGGAGATACGCAGTATTTT. This gives the protein CASSQERGDTQYF.

The chain couples TRBV2 to TRBJ2-7; no clear D. Germline loops: CDR1 SNHLY, CDR2 FYNNEI. Trimming removed 3 bases from V and 1 base from J, with 13 bases in between. The length of the CDR3 is 15 residues. For the CDR3, the DNA is TGTGCCAGCAGTGATCTCCACAGCCTGTCCTACGAGCAGTACTTC. This sequence encodes CASSDLHSLSYEQYF.

The chain is built from TRBV7-3 and TRBJ1-2; TRBD1 aligns across 9 bases. With V trimmed by 5 bases and J by 5 bases, 9 bases remained unmatched. The CDR3 sequence is 15 residues long. CDR1 SGHTA and CDR2 FQGTGA come from the germline V gene. The CDR3: CASSPPTGGGYGYTF. The CDR3, as DNA: TGTGCCAGCAGCCCCCCGACAGGGGGAGGGTATGGCTACACCTTC. Combining the CDR3 with reference TRBV7-3 and TRBJ1-2 gives the whole variable domain GAGVSQTPSNKVTEKGKYVELRCDPISGHTALYWYRQSLGQGPEFLIYFQGTGAADDSGLPNDRFFAVRPEGSVSTLKIQRTERGDSAVYLCASSPPTGGGYGYTFGSGTRLTVV.

The chain couples TRBV5-1 to TRBJ2-1; 8 bases map to TRBD2. Germline CDR1 is SGHRS and CDR2 is YFSETQ. The V segment lost 4 bases and the J segment 9 bases; nucleotides outside the gene matches: 12. This CDR3 comprises 15 residues. DNA of the CDR3: TGCGCCAGCAGCCATGGACGGGAGGGCCCGCTTGAGCAGTTCTTC. This sequence encodes CASSHGREGPLEQFF. Full variable domain (rest looked up from reference TRBV5-1 and TRBJ2-1): KAGVTQTPRYLIKTRGQQVTLSCSPISGHRSVSWYQQTPGQGLQFLFEYFSETQRNKGNFPGRFSGRQFSNSRSEMNVSTLELGDSALYLCASSHGREGPLEQFFGPGTRLTVL.

The J gene is TRBJ2-1, the V gene TRBV6-4, with D perhaps matching TRBD1 (5 bases). Per the germline V gene, CDR1 is MRHNA and CDR2 is SNTAGT. CDR3 length: 13 amino acids. V was pared by 8 bases and J by 6 bases, with 14 bases between. The CDR3 DNA reads TGTGCCAGCTGTGCTCAGGGTGGCAATGAGCAGTTCTTC. Its translation is CASCAQGGNEQFF.